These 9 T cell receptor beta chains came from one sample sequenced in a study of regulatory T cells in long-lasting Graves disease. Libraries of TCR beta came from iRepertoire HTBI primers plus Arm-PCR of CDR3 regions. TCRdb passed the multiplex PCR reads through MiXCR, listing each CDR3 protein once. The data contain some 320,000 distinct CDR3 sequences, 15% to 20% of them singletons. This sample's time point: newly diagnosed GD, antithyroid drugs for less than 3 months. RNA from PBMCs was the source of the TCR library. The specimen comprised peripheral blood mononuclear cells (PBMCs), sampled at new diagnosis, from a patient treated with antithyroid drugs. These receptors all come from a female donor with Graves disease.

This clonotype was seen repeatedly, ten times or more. The CDR3 is CASSTTKGYNEQFF. CDR3 DNA sequence: TGTGCCAGCAGCACGACAAAGGGATACAATGAGCAGTTCTTC. The chain recombines TRBV11-2 with TRBJ2-1; D call uncertain. This CDR3 has 14 residues. V lost 5 bases and J lost 4, with 12 bases in between. Germline loops: CDR1 SGHAT, CDR2 FQNNGV. Complete variable domain (other parts from reference TRBV11-2 and TRBJ2-1): EAGVAQSPRYKIIEKRQSVAFWCNPISGHATLYWYQQILGQGPKLLIQFQNNGVVDDSQLPKDRFSAERLKGVDSTLKIQPAKLEDSAVYLCASSTTKGYNEQFFGPGTRLTVL.

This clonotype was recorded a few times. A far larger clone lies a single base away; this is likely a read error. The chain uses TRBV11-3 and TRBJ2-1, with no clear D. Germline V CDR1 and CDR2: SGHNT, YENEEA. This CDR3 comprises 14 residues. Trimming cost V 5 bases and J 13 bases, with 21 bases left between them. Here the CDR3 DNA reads TGTGCCAGCAGCCAAGATACTGTCCAAGAGACCCAGTTCTTC. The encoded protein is CASSQDTVQETQFF.

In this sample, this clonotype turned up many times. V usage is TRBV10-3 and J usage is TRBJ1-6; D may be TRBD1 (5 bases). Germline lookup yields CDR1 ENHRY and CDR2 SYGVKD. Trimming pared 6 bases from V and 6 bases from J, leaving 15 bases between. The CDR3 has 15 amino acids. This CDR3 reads CAIRESTGGNSPLHF. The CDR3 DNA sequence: TGTGCCATCAGGGAAAGTACAGGAGGTAATTCACCCCTCCACTTT.

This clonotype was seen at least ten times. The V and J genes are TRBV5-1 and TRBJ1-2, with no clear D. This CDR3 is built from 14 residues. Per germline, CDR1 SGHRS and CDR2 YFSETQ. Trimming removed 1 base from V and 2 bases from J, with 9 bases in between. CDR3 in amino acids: CASSLTGENYGYTF. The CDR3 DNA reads TGCGCCAGCAGCTTGACGGGAGAGAACTATGGCTACACCTTC.

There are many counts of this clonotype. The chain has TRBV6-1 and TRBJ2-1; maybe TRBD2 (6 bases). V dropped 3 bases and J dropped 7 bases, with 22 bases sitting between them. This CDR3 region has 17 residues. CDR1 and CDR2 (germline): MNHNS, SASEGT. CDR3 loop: CASSDESGTHTPNEQFF. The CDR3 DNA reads TGTGCCAGCAGTGATGAATCCGGGACTCACACACCTAATGAGCAGTTCTTC.

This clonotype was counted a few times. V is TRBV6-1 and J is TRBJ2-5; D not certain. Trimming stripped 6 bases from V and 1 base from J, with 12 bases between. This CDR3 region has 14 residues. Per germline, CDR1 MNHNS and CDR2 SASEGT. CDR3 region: CASRMTYSQETQYF. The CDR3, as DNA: TGTGCCAGCAGGATGACGTACTCCCAAGAGACCCAGTACTTC.

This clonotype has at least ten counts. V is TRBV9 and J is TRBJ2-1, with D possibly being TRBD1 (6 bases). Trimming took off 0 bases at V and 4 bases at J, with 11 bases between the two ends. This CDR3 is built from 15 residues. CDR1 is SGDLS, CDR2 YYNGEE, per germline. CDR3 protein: CASSVGPGEYNEQFF. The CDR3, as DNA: TGTGCCAGCAGCGTAGGACCAGGGGAATACAATGAGCAGTTCTTC. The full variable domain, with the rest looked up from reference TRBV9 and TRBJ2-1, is DSGVTQTPKHLITATGQRVTLRCSPRSGDLSVYWYQQSLDQGLQFLIQYYNGEERAKGNILERFSAQQFPDLHSELNLSSLELGDSALYFCASSVGPGEYNEQFFGPGTRLTVL.

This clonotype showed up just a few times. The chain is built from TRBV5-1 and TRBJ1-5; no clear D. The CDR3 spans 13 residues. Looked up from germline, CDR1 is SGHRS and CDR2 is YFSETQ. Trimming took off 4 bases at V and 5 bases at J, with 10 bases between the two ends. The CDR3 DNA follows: TGCGCCAGCAGCGCTAGTACAGATCAGCCCCAGCATTTT. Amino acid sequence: CASSASTDQPQHF.

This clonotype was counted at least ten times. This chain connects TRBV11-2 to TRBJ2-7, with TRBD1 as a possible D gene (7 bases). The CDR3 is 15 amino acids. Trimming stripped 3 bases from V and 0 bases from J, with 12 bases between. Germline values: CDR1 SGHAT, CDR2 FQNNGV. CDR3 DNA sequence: TGTGCCAGCAGCTTTCAGGAGGGGGCCTCCTACGAGCAGTACTTC. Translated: CASSFQEGASYEQYF.